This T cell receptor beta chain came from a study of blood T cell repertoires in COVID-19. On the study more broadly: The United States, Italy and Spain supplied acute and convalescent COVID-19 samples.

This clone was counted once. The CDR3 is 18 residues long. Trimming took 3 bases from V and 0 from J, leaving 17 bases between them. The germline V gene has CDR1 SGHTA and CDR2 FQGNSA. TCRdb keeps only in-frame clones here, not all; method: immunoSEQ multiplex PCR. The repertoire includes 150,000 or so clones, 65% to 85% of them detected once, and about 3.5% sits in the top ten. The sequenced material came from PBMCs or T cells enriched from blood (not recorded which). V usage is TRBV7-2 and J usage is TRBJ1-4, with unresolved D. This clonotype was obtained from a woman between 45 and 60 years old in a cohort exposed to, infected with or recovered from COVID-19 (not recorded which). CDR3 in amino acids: CASSFSWASSATNEKLFF. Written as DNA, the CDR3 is TGTGCCAGCAGCTTTTCCTGGGCCTCCTCGGCAACTAATGAAAAACTGTTTTTT.